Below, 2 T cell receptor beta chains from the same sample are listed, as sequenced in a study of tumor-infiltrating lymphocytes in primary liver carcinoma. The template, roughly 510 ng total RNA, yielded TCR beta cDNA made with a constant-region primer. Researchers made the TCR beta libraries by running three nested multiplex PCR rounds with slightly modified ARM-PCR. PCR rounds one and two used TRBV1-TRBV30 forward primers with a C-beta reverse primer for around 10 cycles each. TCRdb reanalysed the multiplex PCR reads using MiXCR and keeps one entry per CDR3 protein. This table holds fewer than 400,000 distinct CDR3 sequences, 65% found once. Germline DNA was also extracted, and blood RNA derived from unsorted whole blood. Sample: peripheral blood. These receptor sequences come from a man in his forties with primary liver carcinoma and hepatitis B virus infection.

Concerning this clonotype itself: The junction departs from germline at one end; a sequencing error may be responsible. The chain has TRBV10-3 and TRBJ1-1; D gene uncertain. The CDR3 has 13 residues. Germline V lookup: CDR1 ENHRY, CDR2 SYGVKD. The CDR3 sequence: CTISGTVDTEAFF. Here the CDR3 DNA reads TGTACCATCAGTGGCACAGTGGACACTGAAGCTTTCTTT.

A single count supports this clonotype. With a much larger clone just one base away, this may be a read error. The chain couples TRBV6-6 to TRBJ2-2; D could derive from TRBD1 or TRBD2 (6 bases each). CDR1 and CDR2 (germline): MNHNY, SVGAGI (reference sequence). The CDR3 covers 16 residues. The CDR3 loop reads CASSYRGDPFGGEMFF. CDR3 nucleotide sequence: TGTGCCAGCAGTTACAGGGGGGACCCTTTCGGCGGGGAGATGTTTTTT.